This T cell receptor (beta chain) was found in a study of cytomegalovirus exposure and HLA in healthy donors. The ends were cut back, 1 base at V and 2 bases at J, with 12 bases in the middle. CDR1 and CDR2 (germline): MGHRA, YSYEKL. The CDR3 runs 15 residues. Amplification used 60 Vbeta primers and 13 Jbeta primers. Some clones are missing from TCRdb's copy, which holds only in-frame ones; the method was immunoSEQ multiplex PCR. The table has approximately 150,000 clones, roughly 84% seen once; the top ten hold 2% to 3%. This sequence joins TRBV4-1 and TRBJ2-7; D is unclear. The receptor's source is a man younger than 45 in good health and CMV-seropositive. Sequenced sample: PBMCs. The CDR3 loop reads CASSQAGGGTYEQYV. As DNA, the CDR3 is TGCGCCAGCAGCCAAGCCGGCGGCGGAACCTACGAGCAGTACGTC.